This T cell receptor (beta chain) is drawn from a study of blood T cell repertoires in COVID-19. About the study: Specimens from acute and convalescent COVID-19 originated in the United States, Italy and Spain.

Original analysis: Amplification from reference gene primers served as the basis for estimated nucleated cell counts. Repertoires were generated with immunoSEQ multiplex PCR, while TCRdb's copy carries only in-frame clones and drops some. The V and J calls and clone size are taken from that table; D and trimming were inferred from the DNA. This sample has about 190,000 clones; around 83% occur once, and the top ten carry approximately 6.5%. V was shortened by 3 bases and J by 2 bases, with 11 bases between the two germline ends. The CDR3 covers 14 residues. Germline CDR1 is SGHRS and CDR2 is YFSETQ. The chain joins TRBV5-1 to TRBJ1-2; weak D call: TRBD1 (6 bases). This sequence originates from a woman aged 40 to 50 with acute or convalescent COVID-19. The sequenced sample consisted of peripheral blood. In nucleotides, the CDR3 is TGCGCCAGCAGCTCAGGACAGCGAAACTATGGCTACACCTTC. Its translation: CASSSGQRNYGYTF.